What follows are 18 T cell receptor beta chains derived from one specimen sequenced in a study of beta chain features in type 1 diabetes. The investigators reverse transcribed all of the isolated RNA, so they sequenced expressed TCRB transcripts. Generated by immunoSEQ multiplex PCR, the TCRdb table keeps only in-frame clones and is missing some. Of around 300,000 clones in the sample, 14% were seen once. Source material: central memory CD4+ T cells from blood. The receptors stem from a man aged 25 to 40 in good health.

The gene calls are TRBV7-8 and TRBJ1-6; D perhaps matches TRBD1 (5 bases). V was shortened by 4 bases and J by 3 bases, with 10 bases between the two germline ends. CDR1 is SGHVS, CDR2 FQNEAQ, per germline. This CDR3 is 15 amino acids long. Here the CDR3 DNA reads TGTGCCAGCAGCTCTAGACAGAACTATAATTCACCCCTCCACTTT. Translation: CASSSRQNYNSPLHF.

The CDR3 loop is CASNGGYNEQFF. CDR3 coding DNA: TGTGCCAGCAACGGCGGCTACAATGAGCAGTTCTTC. The chain joins TRBV10-3 to TRBJ2-1; D not certain. This CDR3 comprises 12 residues. Germline V gene sequence: CDR1 ENHRY, CDR2 SYGVKD. V lost 10 bases and J lost 3, with 10 bases in between.

The chain joins TRBV11-2 to TRBJ2-1, with 10 bases that match TRBD2. V lost 0 bases and J lost 0; bases outside the gene matches: 8. Germline lookup yields CDR1 SGHAT and CDR2 FQNNGV. The CDR3 is 19 amino acids. The CDR3 protein is CASSLEYASGRFSYNEQFF. In DNA, the CDR3 is TGTGCCAGCAGCTTAGAGTACGCTAGCGGGAGATTCTCCTACAATGAGCAGTTCTTC.

The rearrangement joins TRBV10-3 to TRBJ1-3; D not certain. The CDR3 contains 14 residues. V lost 10 bases and J lost 0, with 13 bases in between. Germline V gene lookup returns CDR1 ENHRY and CDR2 SYGVKD. The CDR3 DNA reads TGTGCCAGCAGCGTCACTCTCTCTGGAAACACCATATATTTT. It yields the protein CASSVTLSGNTIYF.

V and J are TRBV10-3 and TRBJ1-1; no clear D. Trimming left V 2 bases short and J 13 bases short, with 17 bases between. The CDR3 consists of 13 residues. Germline CDR1 ENHRY, CDR2 SYGVKD. CDR3 amino acids: CAISEADGPGGFF. In nucleotides, the CDR3 is TGTGCCATCAGTGAGGCGGACGGGCCGGGAGGTTTCTTT.

By frequency in the sample, this clone is medium-sized (0.01 to 0.1%). Compared with germline, one end of the junction differs, possibly owing to a read error. The chain uses TRBV14 and TRBJ2-2; a possible D gene is TRBD2 (6 bases). The CDR3 contains 14 residues. The germline V gene has CDR1 SGHDN and CDR2 FVKESK. CDR3 bases: TGTGCCAGCAGCCCGCAGATTCCCCTGGGGGGGCTGTTTTTT. This gives the protein CASSPQIPLGGLFF.

The chain is built from TRBV5-4 and TRBJ1-2, with TRBD1 matching over 10 bases. The CDR3 covers 15 residues. The ends lost 0 bases at V and 2 bases at J; junction bases unmatched: 1. Looked up from germline, CDR1 is SGHNT and CDR2 is YYREEE (reference sequence). The CDR3 reads CASSLGQGANYGYTF. The CDR3 DNA is TGTGCCAGCAGCTTGGGACAGGGGGCGAACTATGGCTACACCTTC.

This chain connects TRBV4-3 to TRBJ1-1; no firm D call. Looked up from germline, CDR1 is LGHNA and CDR2 is YSLEER. This CDR3 spans 11 amino acids. Trimming took off 4 bases at V and 2 bases at J, with 2 bases between the two ends. The CDR3: CASSRNTEAFF. The CDR3 DNA reads TGCGCCAGCAGCCGTAACACTGAAGCTTTCTTT.

This clone showed up just a few times. The genes are TRBV11-2 and TRBJ1-5; D not resolved. V lost 1 base, J lost 7 bases, and 5 bases lay in between. There are 12 residues in the CDR3. Germline loops: CDR1 SGHAT, CDR2 FQNNGV. The CDR3 protein is CASSLAGQPQHF. For the CDR3, the DNA is TGTGCCAGCAGCTTAGCGGGGCAGCCCCAGCATTTT.

V usage is TRBV6-5 and J usage is TRBJ1-4; D gene uncertain. V was clipped by 0 bases and J by 4 bases, with 9 bases between them. Germline V lookup: CDR1 MNHEY, CDR2 SVGAGI. The length of the CDR3 is 15 residues. The chain's CDR3 is CASSYSGPVNEKLFF. DNA for the CDR3: TGTGCCAGCAGTTACTCCGGCCCCGTTAATGAAAAACTGTTTTTT.

The rearrangement uses TRBV11-2 and TRBJ2-4; D ambiguous. Trimming shortened V by 6 bases and J by 6 bases, and 15 bases separated the two germline ends. Germline lookup yields CDR1 SGHAT and CDR2 FQNNGV. The CDR3 spans 14 residues. In DNA form, the CDR3 reads TGTGCCAGCAGTCGAATCAGCAGTGGAAACATTCAGTACTTC. It encodes CASSRISSGNIQYF.

This clone turned up a few times. The V gene is TRBV18, the J gene TRBJ1-1, with D hard to call. V shed 0 bases and J shed 4 bases, with 9 bases lying between them. The CDR3 is 14 residues long. In germline, CDR1 is KGHSH, CDR2 LQKENI. The DNA for the CDR3 is TGTGCCAGCTCACCACCGATTATTGGCACTGAAGCTTTCTTT. As protein: CASSPPIIGTEAFF.

This clone was counted a few times. The chain couples TRBV4-1 to TRBJ2-5, with 7 bases identical to TRBD2. This CDR3 is 15 amino acids long. The junction had 6 bases not matched to a gene; V was cut back by 0 bases and J by 5 bases. Germline V lookup: CDR1 MGHRA, CDR2 YSYEKL. For the CDR3, the DNA is TGCGCCAGCAGCCAAGATGGAGCGGGGCGTGAGACCCAGTACTTC. Its protein product is CASSQDGAGRETQYF.

This chain links TRBV2 with TRBJ1-2; D unresolved. V lost 6 bases, J lost 4 bases, and 12 bases lay in between. This CDR3 region has 13 residues. Germline V gene sequence: CDR1 SNHLY, CDR2 FYNNEI. The CDR3 here is CASSGQVPYGYTF. DNA of the CDR3: TGTGCCAGCAGCGGGCAGGTACCCTATGGCTACACCTTC. The full variable domain, rest sourced from reference TRBV2 and TRBJ1-2, is EPEVTQTPSHQVTQMGQEVILRCVPISNHLYFYWYRQILGQKVEFLVSFYNNEISEKSEIFDDQFSVERPDGSNFTLKIRSTKLEDSAMYFCASSGQVPYGYTFGSGTRLTVV.

The sample holds a few counts of this clone. Here the CDR3 reads CASSPLEETQYF. Here the CDR3 DNA reads TGTGCCAGCTCACCACTGGAAGAGACCCAGTACTTC. The chain employs TRBV18 and TRBJ2-5, with D hard to call. V lost 1 base to trimming and J lost 3 bases, with 3 bases between them. Germline V gene sequence: CDR1 KGHSH, CDR2 LQKENI. The CDR3 has 12 residues.

V usage is TRBV7-2 and J usage is TRBJ2-7, with 10 nucleotides matching TRBD2. The V segment lost 1 base and the J segment 5 bases; nucleotides outside the gene matches: 8. CDR1 is SGHTA and CDR2 is FQGNSA in the germline V gene. This CDR3 region has 16 residues. The CDR3 here is CASSLVPSGGLHEQYF. The CDR3 region has the DNA TGTGCCAGCAGCTTAGTACCTAGCGGGGGACTCCACGAGCAGTACTTC. Full variable domain (outside the CDR3, taken from reference TRBV7-2 and TRBJ2-7): GAGVSQSPSNKVTEKGKDVELRCDPISGHTALYWYRQSLGQGLEFLIYFQGNSAPDKSGLPSDRFSAERTGGSVSTLTIQRTQQEDSAVYLCASSLVPSGGLHEQYFGPGTRLTVT.

This chain joins TRBV4-3 and TRBJ1-1; D is perhaps TRBD1 (6 bases). The ends were cut back, 0 bases at V and 3 bases at J, with 11 bases in the middle. Germline CDR1 reads LGHNA; CDR2 reads YSLEER. CDR3 size: 15 residues. This chain's CDR3 is CASSQDRGEDTEAFF. The DNA for the CDR3 is TGCGCCAGCAGCCAAGACAGGGGTGAGGACACTGAAGCTTTCTTT.

The table lists this clone with many counts. The chain carries TRBV6-5 and TRBJ2-1; no firm D call. V lost 6 bases and J lost 10, with 10 bases in between. This CDR3 has 11 amino acids. Germline V CDR1 and CDR2: MNHEY, SVGAGI. The CDR3 sequence: CASSTLGEQFF. CDR3 coding DNA: TGTGCCAGCAGCACCCTAGGAGAGCAGTTCTTC.